This T cell receptor beta chain comes out of a study of blood T cells in healthy people across ages. Study findings and constraints: The lack of PBMC sorting stopped any conclusive naive versus antigen-experienced comparison.

Primed by a sample-barcoded 5' primer and a J-beta primer mix, a second PCR proceeded for roughly 7 to 12 cycles. TCRdb independently ran MiXCR on the 5' RACE reads; one entry per CDR3 protein. The data contain some 640,000 distinct CDR3 sequences, 45% to 50% of them singletons. This CDR3 has 15 amino acids. The germline CDR1 and CDR2 sequences are SNHLY and FYNNEI. Trimming left V 4 bases short and J 0 bases short, with 9 bases between. This clonotype was counted ten times or more. What it recognizes is unknown. The receptor's source is a woman aged 55 to 70 in good health. This rearrangement joins TRBV2 to TRBJ1-4; no clear D. Sequencing was done on a sample of blood. CDR3 nucleotide sequence: TGTGCCAGCAGTGCGGGCTTCGCAACTAATGAAAAACTGTTTTTT. It translates to CASSAGFATNEKLFF.